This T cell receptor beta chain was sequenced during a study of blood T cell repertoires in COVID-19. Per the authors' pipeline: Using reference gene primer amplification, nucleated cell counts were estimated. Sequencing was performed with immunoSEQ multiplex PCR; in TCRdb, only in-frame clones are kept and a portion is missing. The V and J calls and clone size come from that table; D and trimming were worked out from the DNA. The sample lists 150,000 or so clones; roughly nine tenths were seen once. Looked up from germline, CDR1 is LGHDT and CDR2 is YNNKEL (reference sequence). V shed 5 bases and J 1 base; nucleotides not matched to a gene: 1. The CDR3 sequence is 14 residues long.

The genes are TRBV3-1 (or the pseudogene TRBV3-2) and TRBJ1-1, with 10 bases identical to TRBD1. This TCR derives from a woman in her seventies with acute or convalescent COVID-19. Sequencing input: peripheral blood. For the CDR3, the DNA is TGTGCCAGCAGCTGGACAGGGGGGAACACTGAAGCTTTCTTT. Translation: CASSWTGGNTEAFF.